This entry describes one TCR beta chain. Its target is unknown. TCRdb passed the reads through MiXCR, listing each CDR3 protein once. The sample yields some 500,000 distinct CDR3 sequences, roughly 42% seen once. The record originates from a study of T cell repertoires in cytomegalovirus infection. At the level of the study: Researchers turned to recently identified HLA-C-restricted CMV epitopes as well as well-studied HLA-B-restricted ones. It can be stated that public TCR beta signatures indicated CMV infection as well as a matching HLA type.

Study-wide points: Carriers of CMV plus the relevant HLA were identified by cumulative public TCR beta family frequency. Clonotype analysis showed dominance of the ex vivo response by HLA-C-restricted CMV-specific TCR beta clonotypes.

Trimming shortened V by 8 bases and J by 2 bases, and 7 bases separated the two germline ends. This CDR3 spans 11 amino acids. Per germline, CDR1 MNHEY and CDR2 SMNVEV (reference sequence). The material sequenced was cultured PBMCs, taken from culture after CMV antigen stimulation. This receptor was taken from a human donor in good health (CMV status not recorded). Some clones in this sample may be carry-over from other donors' samples. V and J are TRBV27 and TRBJ2-7; D uncertain. In DNA form, the CDR3 reads TGTGCCAGCGGGCATCCCTACGAGCAGTACTTC. Its protein product is CASGHPYEQYF.